This T cell receptor (beta chain) was obtained from a study of blood T cell repertoires in COVID-19. Overall study context: Material from acute and convalescent COVID-19 was sourced from the United States, Italy and Spain. Sources were T cells, B-cell-depleted T cells, or PBMCs; the material itself was cDNA or gDNA.

This CDR3 has 16 amino acids. V lost 6 bases to trimming and J lost 0 bases; unmatched junction nucleotides: 8. CDR1 and CDR2 (germline): KGHSH, LQKENI. Per the original methods: Estimation of nucleated cell counts was performed using reference gene primer amplification. Assay: immunoSEQ multiplex PCR; the TCRdb copy retains only in-frame clones and omits some. Clonal size and the V and J genes are those of that table, whereas D and trimming came from the DNA. The sample yields 200,000 to 300,000 clones, around four fifths seen once. The sequence came from an older woman with active or convalescent COVID-19. The chain employs TRBV18 and TRBJ1-5; 7 bases match TRBD1. The sequencing sample was made of peripheral blood. The CDR3 sequence: CASSFLDRFSNQPQHF. CDR3 bases: TGTGCCAGCTCTTTTCTGGACAGGTTTAGCAATCAGCCCCAGCATTTT.